The rows below give T cell receptor beta chains drawn from one sample of a study of identical twins. Each CDR3 protein gets one entry after TCRdb re-called the 5' RACE reads with MiXCR. Of 690,000 or so distinct CDR3 sequences in the sample, under 9% are singletons; the top ten hold 0.75% to 1%. This sample also appeared in a second study, on yellow fever vaccine responses in identical twins.

The sequenced material came from PBMCs. Source of these receptors: a woman between 18 and 29 years old in good health. Each CDR3 is given with its conserved first and last residue. D genes are given only for firm matches. Not every row has a clone size; where given, it reads once, few, many or a size class.

CDR3 protein	CDR3 DNA	CDR3 length	clone size	V gene	J gene	D gene
CASSHAGLNTEAFF	TGTGCCAGCAGCCATGCGGGTCTAAACACTGAAGCTTTCTTT	14	few	TRBV3-1	TRBJ1-1	-
CASSFEMVKTQYF	TGTGCCAGCAGTTTTGAGATGGTTAAGACCCAGTACTTC	13	-	TRBV28	TRBJ2-5	-
CASSPWTGVTDTQYF	TGTGCCAGCAGCCCATGGACAGGGGTCACAGATACGCAGTATTTT	15	few	TRBV27	TRBJ2-3	TRBD1
CASSSTQSSYNSPLHF	TGTGCCAGCAGTTCCACCCAGAGCTCCTATAATTCACCCCTCCACTTT	16	-	TRBV6-5	TRBJ1-6	-
CAWSAGANVLTF	TGTGCCTGGAGTGCTGGGGCCAACGTCCTGACTTTC	12	-	TRBV30	TRBJ2-6	-
CASSVGDRIAGELFF	TGTGCCAGCAGCGTAGGAGACAGGATCGCCGGGGAGCTGTTTTTT	15	-	TRBV9	TRBJ2-2	-
CSAVRLAGGPGELFF	TGCAGTGCTGTACGACTAGCGGGAGGGCCCGGGGAGCTGTTTTTT	15	-	TRBV20-1	TRBJ2-2	TRBD2
CASSLPLGHRYNEQFF	TGTGCCAGCAGTTTACCCTTGGGACATCGTTACAATGAGCAGTTCTTC	16	few	TRBV28	TRBJ2-1	-
CAARQAPANTGELFF	TGTGCCGCCCGACAGGCTCCCGCGAACACCGGGGAGCTGTTTTTT	15	few	TRBV7-9	TRBJ2-2	-
CSASSSALAGGRLDTQYF	TGCAGTGCTAGCTCTTCTGCCCTAGCGGGAGGGAGGTTAGATACGCAGTATTTT	18	few	TRBV20-1	TRBJ2-3	TRBD2
CASSLEGQGSEQYF	TGTGCCAGCAGCTTAGAGGGGCAGGGTAGCGAGCAGTACTTC	14	many	TRBV7-2	TRBJ2-7	-
CSASGTGGDEQYF	TGCAGTGCTTCCGGGACAGGGGGCGACGAGCAGTACTTC	13	-	TRBV20-1	TRBJ2-7	TRBD1
CASSYSNSGPPYNEQFF	TGTGCCAGCAGTTACTCGAATTCGGGCCCCCCATACAATGAGCAGTTCTTC	17	few	TRBV6-5	TRBJ2-1	-
CASSVGLGSSYEQYF	TGTGCCAGCAGCGTAGGTCTGGGCTCCTCCTACGAGCAGTACTTC	15	few	TRBV9	TRBJ2-7	-
CASSLSAGTRRFPPDTQYF	TGTGCCAGCAGTTTATCTGCGGGGACCCGGAGATTTCCCCCAGATACGCAGTATTTT	19	-	TRBV27	TRBJ2-3	-
CASSPRLFHEQYF	TGTGCCAGCAGCCCCCGACTATTCCACGAGCAGTACTTC	13	-	TRBV3-1	TRBJ2-7	-
CASFGRGMTYGYTF	TGTGCCAGCTTCGGGCGGGGAATGACCTATGGCTACACCTTC	14	few	TRBV3-1	TRBJ1-2	-
CSARMSGVAGDTQYF	TGCAGTGCTAGAATGAGCGGGGTCGCGGGAGATACGCAGTATTTT	15	few	TRBV20-1	TRBJ2-3	TRBD2
CASSWSGLAVYNEQFF	TGTGCCAGCAGCTGGTCGGGACTAGCGGTCTACAATGAGCAGTTCTTC	16	-	TRBV5-6	TRBJ2-1	TRBD2
CASSEGRRTEAFF	TGTGCCAGCAGTGAGGGCCGCAGGACTGAAGCTTTCTTT	13	few	TRBV25-1	TRBJ1-1	-
CASSLASSGTGEETQYF	TGCGCCAGCAGCTTGGCCTCGTCCGGGACAGGGGAGGAGACCCAGTACTTC	17	few	TRBV5-1	TRBJ2-5	TRBD1
CASRSGTVGYQETQYF	TGTGCCAGCAGATCCGGGACAGTTGGGTACCAAGAGACCCAGTACTTC	16	many	TRBV12-3/TRBV12-4	TRBJ2-5	TRBD1
CASSEWGSREQYF	TGTGCCAGCAGTGAATGGGGCTCCCGCGAGCAGTACTTC	13	few	TRBV25-1	TRBJ2-7	-
CASAWGSAKPWDQETQYF	TGTGCCAGCGCCTGGGGTAGCGCAAAACCTTGGGACCAAGAGACCCAGTACTTC	18	-	TRBV6-1	TRBJ2-5	-
CASSLGVDYGYTF	TGTGCCAGCAGCTTGGGGGTGGACTATGGCTACACCTTC	13	-	TRBV7-3	TRBJ1-2	-
CASSVAGTSGQETQYF	TGTGCCAGCAGCGTAGCGGGGACTAGCGGACAAGAGACCCAGTACTTC	16	many	TRBV9	TRBJ2-5	TRBD2
CASSQNGGSYEQYF	TGTGCCAGCAGCCAAAATGGGGGTTCCTACGAGCAGTACTTC	14	many	TRBV7-2	TRBJ2-7	-
CASSRLNLQGNTYEQYF	TGTGCCAGCAGTCGCCTCAACCTCCAAGGTAACACCTACGAGCAGTACTTC	17	many	TRBV12-3/TRBV12-4	TRBJ2-7	-
CATSTGGSNEQFF	TGTGCCACCTCCACAGGGGGCTCGAATGAGCAGTTCTTC	13	-	TRBV24-1	TRBJ2-1	TRBD1
CASSLAGVSADTQYF	TGTGCCAGCAGCTTAGCGGGAGTTAGCGCAGATACGCAGTATTTT	15	-	TRBV7-9	TRBJ2-3	-
CSALGERGETQYF	TGCAGTGCATTGGGGGAACGAGGAGAGACCCAGTACTTC	13	-	TRBV20-1	TRBJ2-5	-
CASSVAIGVSGGAPETQYF	TGTGCCAGCAGCGTAGCTATTGGGGTGAGCGGGGGGGCCCCGGAGACCCAGTACTTC	19	-	TRBV9	TRBJ2-5	TRBD2
CASSRKGAANYGYTF	TGTGCCAGCAGCCGGAAGGGGGCGGCTAACTATGGCTACACCTTC	15	-	TRBV4-2	TRBJ1-2	TRBD1
CASNIAGLYNEQFF	TGTGCCAGCAACATAGCGGGCCTCTACAATGAGCAGTTCTTC	14	many	TRBV12-3/TRBV12-4	TRBJ2-1	TRBD2
CASSTLRQARNTEAFF	TGTGCCAGCAGTACCTTAAGGCAGGCGAGGAACACTGAAGCTTTCTTT	16	few	TRBV6-2/TRBV6-3	TRBJ1-1	-
CSVAQLTVANYGYTF	TGCAGCGTGGCACAGCTGACGGTAGCTAACTATGGCTACACCTTC	15	many	TRBV29-1	TRBJ1-2	-
CASSQEGNAAYEQYF	TGTGCCAGCAGCCAAGAAGGAAACGCGGCCTACGAGCAGTACTTC	15	many	TRBV3-1	TRBJ2-7	-